Below are 32 T cell receptor beta chains sequenced from a single sample in a study of T-cell reconstitution after alpha-beta-depleted transplantation in children. Unique molecular identifiers were incorporated during preparation of the TCRbeta library. MiXCR, run by TCRdb on the PCR reads, gives a single entry per CDR3 protein. The sample holds 330,000 or so distinct CDR3 sequences, about a tenth seen once. The input for sequencing was PBMCs from the stem cell graft donor, taken from the stem cell graft. All receptors derive from a human donor who donated a stem cell graft to a child with acute lymphoblastic leukemia.

This clonotype was picked up a small number of times. The chain uses TRBV6-2 or TRBV6-3 and TRBJ1-3; unclear D gene. The CDR3 consists of 17 residues. Germline V gives CDR1 MNHEY, CDR2 SVGEGT. V lost 6 bases and J lost 4, with 22 bases in between. In nucleotides, the CDR3 is TGTGCCAGCAGCAGAAGCCGAGGACCGGTAATGGGAAACACCATATATTTT. This encodes CASSRSRGPVMGNTIYF.

A few counts support this clonotype. The CDR3 region has the DNA TGTGCCAGCAGCGTCTCCAGCGGGCTCAACACCGGGGAGCTGTTTTTT. Protein product: CASSVSSGLNTGELFF. The chain has TRBV9 and TRBJ2-2; D possibly corresponds to TRBD2 (6 bases). The CDR3 is 16 amino acids. Trimming stripped 2 bases from V and 2 bases from J, with 13 bases between. In germline, CDR1 is SGDLS, CDR2 YYNGEE. Looking up the rest from reference TRBV9 and TRBJ2-2 gives the full variable domain: DSGVTQTPKHLITATGQRVTLRCSPRSGDLSVYWYQQSLDQGLQFLIQYYNGEERAKGNILERFSAQQFPDLHSELNLSSLELGDSALYFCASSVSSGLNTGELFFGEGSRLTVL.

The chain combines TRBV4-1 with TRBJ2-3, with D possibly being TRBD2 (5 bases). The CDR3 has 16 residues. Germline assignment: CDR1 MGHRA and CDR2 YSYEKL. The germline V and J ends were trimmed by 4 bases and 1 base, with 15 bases remaining between them. This chain's CDR3 is CASSPRTGVGTDTQYF. DNA for the CDR3: TGCGCCAGCAGCCCCCGCACCGGGGTAGGCACAGATACGCAGTATTTT.

The chain uses TRBV30 and TRBJ2-1, with 7 positions matching TRBD2. The germline gives CDR1 GTSNPN, CDR2 SVGIG (reference sequence). V trimming: 5 bases; J trimming: 1 base; junction bases outside the gene matches: 5. This CDR3 spans 14 amino acids. The CDR3 here is CAWDRTSSYNEQFF. CDR3 in DNA: TGTGCCTGGGACCGGACTAGTTCCTACAATGAGCAGTTCTTC.

The table lists this clonotype with many counts. V gene TRBV27 combines with J gene TRBJ1-2, with 10 nucleotides matching TRBD1. This CDR3 is 16 amino acids long. V shed 5 bases and J 4 bases; nucleotides not matched to a gene: 10. CDR1 MNHEY and CDR2 SMNVEV come from the germline V gene (reference sequence). CDR3 loop: CASSGQGGLGAYGYTF. The CDR3 coding sequence is TGTGCCAGCAGTGGACAGGGGGGATTGGGGGCCTATGGCTACACCTTC.

Ten or more counts support this clonotype. V usage is TRBV6-1 and J usage is TRBJ1-4, with a weak D call TRBD1 (6 bases). The CDR3 sequence is 15 residues long. CDR1 is MNHNS and CDR2 is SASEGT in the germline V gene. The V and J ends lost 6 bases and 3 bases respectively, with 14 bases between them. The CDR3 DNA follows: TGTGCCAGCAGGCCCTCCCGGACAGCTAATGAAAAACTGTTTTTT. This encodes CASRPSRTANEKLFF.

This chain joins TRBV28 and TRBJ1-2, with 8 bases fitting TRBD1. J gave up 1 base and V 3 bases, and 13 bases lay outside the gene matches. This CDR3 has 18 residues. From germline, CDR1 is MDHEN and CDR2 SYDVKM. The CDR3 spells CASSFGFRGRGDNYGYTF. DNA for the CDR3: TGTGCCAGCAGTTTTGGTTTCAGGGGGCGAGGAGATAACTATGGCTACACCTTC.

This clonotype was seen a few times. CDR3 in amino acids: CATSDLNSDEAFF. Written as DNA, the CDR3 is TGTGCCACCAGTGATTTGAATTCGGATGAAGCTTTCTTT. The gene calls are TRBV24-1 and TRBJ1-1; D unclear. This CDR3 is 13 amino acids long. Germline CDR1 reads KGHDR; CDR2 reads SFDVKD. Between the trimmed V and J ends, which lost 0 bases and 7 bases, there was a span of 8 bases.

This clonotype was counted only a few times. The chain has TRBV7-6 and TRBJ2-7; 8 bases map to TRBD2. This CDR3 has 15 residues. V was pared by 6 bases and J by 2 bases, with 9 bases of the junction left unmatched. CDR1 is SGHVS and CDR2 is FNYEAQ in the germline V gene. The CDR3 spells CASSSPTSVPYEQYF. The CDR3 DNA reads as TGTGCCAGCAGTTCCCCGACTAGCGTCCCCTACGAGCAGTACTTC.

This clonotype was counted between two and nine times. V gene TRBV4-1 combines with J gene TRBJ2-7; perhaps TRBD2 as D (5 bases). In germline, CDR1 is MGHRA, CDR2 YSYEKL. The CDR3 is 14 residues long. V lost 2 bases to trimming and J lost 4 bases, with 12 bases between them. The CDR3 sequence is CASSQNLAGYEQYF. CDR3 coding DNA: TGCGCCAGCAGCCAAAATCTAGCCGGGTACGAGCAGTACTTC.

This clonotype was observed at least ten times. The chain employs TRBV9 and TRBJ2-2, with 8 bases fitting TRBD2. The V gene's germline CDR1 is SGDLS and CDR2 YYNGEE. The trim removed 5 bases at V and 5 bases at J, leaving 5 bases unmatched. This CDR3 is 14 amino acids long. CDR3 DNA sequence: TGTGCCAGCAGTGCCAGCGGGAGTACCGGGGAGCTGTTTTTT. It encodes CASSASGSTGELFF.

Worth noting for this clonotype: At one boundary the junction diverges from the germline segment, which might be a read error. This chain links TRBV7-7 with TRBJ2-5; D gene uncertain. Germline CDR1 and CDR2: SSHAT and FNYEAQ (reference sequence). The CDR3 sequence is 14 residues long. The CDR3 region has the DNA TGTGCTAGCAGCTTACGGCCAGGACAAGAGACCCAGTACTTC. Protein: CASSLRPGQETQYF.

This clonotype was picked up a small number of times. V usage is TRBV7-2 and J usage is TRBJ2-5; 14 bases align to TRBD2. CDR1 SGHTA and CDR2 FQGNSA come from the germline V gene. The CDR3 has 16 amino acids. The V segment lost 5 bases and the J segment 2 bases; nucleotides outside the gene matches: 4. The CDR3 nucleotides read TGTGCCAGCAGCCCGAGGACTAGCGGGAGGCAAGAGACCCAGTACTTC. Translated, it gives CASSPRTSGRQETQYF.

The chain combines TRBV28 with TRBJ1-3; no definite D call. The CDR3 spans 14 residues. V was pared by 6 bases and J by 2 bases, with 11 bases between. Germline CDR1 is MDHEN and CDR2 is SYDVKM. The CDR3 is CASRASHTGNTIYF. CDR3 DNA: TGTGCCAGCAGAGCGAGTCATACTGGAAACACCATATATTTT.

A few counts support this clonotype. V is TRBV20-1 and J is TRBJ2-7, with TRBD2 matching over 11 bases. Per germline, CDR1 DFQATT and CDR2 SNEGSKA (reference sequence). The CDR3 is 14 residues long. J was trimmed by 3 bases and V by 4 bases; bases with no gene match: 5. The CDR3, as DNA: TGCAGTGCTAAGGGACTAGCGGTGCACTACGAGCAGTACTTC. This translates into CSAKGLAVHYEQYF.

The table lists this clonotype with a few counts. The V gene is TRBV29-1, the J gene TRBJ2-3; 13 bases agree with TRBD2. V gave up 1 base and J gave up 4 bases; unmatched junction bases: 8. CDR1 SQVTM and CDR2 ANQGSEA come from the germline V gene. The CDR3 runs 17 residues. The CDR3, as DNA: TGCAGCGTTGAAGCACAAGGACTAGCGGGAGAGGCAGATACGCAGTATTTT. This sequence encodes CSVEAQGLAGEADTQYF.

This clonotype was counted ten times or more. V and J are TRBV28 and TRBJ1-4; no clear D gene. CDR3 size: 11 residues. CDR1 and CDR2 from the germline V gene are MDHEN and SYDVKM. Between the trimmed V and J ends, which lost 1 base and 8 bases, there was a span of 2 bases. The chain's CDR3 is CASSLYEKLFF. The CDR3 nucleotides read TGTGCCAGCAGTTTATACGAAAAACTGTTTTTT.

This clonotype was picked up a small number of times. CDR3 DNA: TGCAGCGTAAGGCTAGCGGAAGGCTACAATGAGCAGTTCTTC. Translated: CSVRLAEGYNEQFF. The V call is TRBV29-1, the J call TRBJ2-1; 7 bases map to TRBD2. The CDR3 has 14 amino acids. CDR1 is SQVTM and CDR2 is ANQGSEA in the germline V gene. The junction had 8 bases not matched to a gene; V was cut back by 6 bases and J by 3 bases.

The sample holds a few counts of this clonotype. The chain recombines TRBV24-1 with TRBJ1-2; 11 bases fit TRBD1. The germline CDR1 and CDR2 sequences are KGHDR and SFDVKD. This CDR3 contains 15 residues. V lost 6 bases and J lost 4; bases outside the gene matches: 6. The CDR3 spells CATSLRTGGRYGYTF. As DNA, the CDR3 is TGTGCCACCAGTTTACGGACAGGGGGCCGCTATGGCTACACCTTC.

At least ten counts were recorded for this clonotype. The chain carries TRBV12-3 or TRBV12-4 and TRBJ2-1; D may be TRBD1 or TRBD2 (6 bases each). Trimming took off 5 bases at V and 5 bases at J, with 22 bases between the two ends. The CDR3 is 17 amino acids. CDR3 sequence: CASSPRGGEDENNEQFF. CDR3 coding DNA: TGTGCCAGCAGTCCCAGGGGCGGGGAAGATGAAAACAATGAGCAGTTCTTC.

In nucleotides, the CDR3 is TGTGCCAGCAGCCCGGGACTGAATACTGGCACAGATACGCAGTATTTT. The encoded protein is CASSPGLNTGTDTQYF. The chain has TRBV7-2 and TRBJ2-3, with D perhaps TRBD2 (6 bases). The CDR3 sequence is 16 residues long. Trimming cost V 5 bases and J 1 base, with 16 bases left between them. Germline V gene sequence: CDR1 SGHTA, CDR2 FQGNSA.

This clonotype was counted at least ten times. The chain has TRBV7-3 and TRBJ2-2; 12 positions agree with TRBD2. J gave up 8 bases and V 5 bases, and 6 bases lay outside the gene matches. The CDR3 covers 15 residues. CDR1 and CDR2 (germline): SGHTA, FQGTGA. The CDR3 coding sequence is TGTGCCAGCAGCCCCGGGACTAGCGGGCGGGGGGAGCTGTTTTTT. It specifies CASSPGTSGRGELFF.

This clonotype was seen only a few times. The rearrangement joins TRBV29-1 to TRBJ2-7; TRBD2 agrees at 13 bases. After removal of 4 bases from V and 6 bases from J, the junction contained 3 bases not matched to a gene. Germline-derived CDR1 and CDR2 are SQVTM and ANQGSEA. The CDR3 runs 13 residues. DNA of the CDR3: TGCAGCGTTGCCGGACTAGCGGGAGCCGAGCAGTACTTC. Translating gives CSVAGLAGAEQYF.

Ten or more counts support this clonotype. The chain employs TRBV7-2 and TRBJ2-7, with D maybe TRBD1 (6 bases). Germline CDR1 SGHTA, CDR2 FQGNSA. CDR3 length: 14 amino acids. V dropped 3 bases and J dropped 4 bases, with 13 bases sitting between them. CDR3 bases: TGTGCCAGCAGCTTCCGGGACAACGGTTACGAGCAGTACTTC. Its protein product is CASSFRDNGYEQYF.

In DNA, the CDR3 is TGTGCCAGCAGTGAAACTAGCGGGAGGGCCAGGGCGAATGAGCAGTTCTTC. As protein: CASSETSGRARANEQFF. The rearrangement joins TRBV25-1 to TRBJ2-1; 13 bases match TRBD2. Per germline, CDR1 MGHDK and CDR2 SYGVNS. The CDR3 consists of 17 residues. V shed 2 bases, J shed 7 bases, and the junction held 8 bases outside the gene matches. Using reference TRBV25-1 and TRBJ2-1 for the parts outside the CDR3, the full variable domain is EADIYQTPRYLVIGTGKKITLECSQTMGHDKMYWYQQDPGMELHLIHYSYGVNSTEKGDLSSESTVSRIRTEHFPLTLESARPSHTSQYLCASSETSGRARANEQFFGPGTRLTVL.

The chain uses TRBV28 and TRBJ1-5, with unresolved D. The germline gives CDR1 MDHEN, CDR2 SYDVKM. This CDR3 spans 15 amino acids. The V and J ends lost 2 bases and 6 bases respectively, with 14 bases between them. The CDR3 DNA sequence: TGTGCCAGCAGTTTAGTTGCCCGGGCCGTTCAGCCCCAGCATTTT. It codes for CASSLVARAVQPQHF.

As for this clonotype: One junction end does not reproduce the germline sequence, and a read error may be involved. The rearrangement uses TRBV20-1 and TRBJ2-1, with TRBD2 matching 12 bases. Germline V CDR1 and CDR2: DFQATT, SNEGSKA (reference sequence). The CDR3 totals 16 residues. CDR3 region: CCASTIGLAGFGEQFF. In DNA form, the CDR3 reads TGCTGTGCTTCTACGATCGGACTAGCGGGATTTGGTGAGCAGTTCTTC.

The chain uses TRBV28 and TRBJ2-2; 12 bases agree with TRBD1. Germline V lookup: CDR1 MDHEN, CDR2 SYDVKM. The CDR3 contains 15 residues. Trimming removed 10 bases from V and 9 bases from J; junction bases left unmatched: 12. The chain's CDR3 is CATFGRDRGQRELFF. CDR3 coding DNA: TGTGCCACCTTCGGCCGGGACAGGGGGCAACGGGAGCTGTTTTTT.

The chain links TRBV7-2 to TRBJ2-7; possibly TRBD1 or TRBD2 for D (6 bases each). V was pared by 5 bases and J by 3 bases, with 14 bases between. The CDR3 length is 14 residues. The germline V gene has CDR1 SGHTA and CDR2 FQGNSA. The DNA for the CDR3 is TGTGCCAGCAGCGGATCTGGGGGGCACTACGAGCAGTACTTC. Encoded protein: CASSGSGGHYEQYF.

This clonotype was detected only a few times. The DNA for the CDR3 is TGTGCCAGCAGAGGAGTGGGGGGCCTCTCTGGGGCCAACGTCCTGACTTTC. Translation gives CASRGVGGLSGANVLTF. This sequence joins TRBV7-9 and TRBJ2-6; either TRBD1 or TRBD2 may supply D (6 bases each). Trimming pared 6 bases from V and 0 bases from J, leaving 15 bases between. The CDR3 is 17 amino acids. In germline, CDR1 is SEHNR, CDR2 FQNEAQ (reference sequence). The entire variable domain, with the rest obtained from reference TRBV7-9 and TRBJ2-6, is as follows: DTGVSQNPRHKITKRGQNVTFRCDPISEHNRLYWYRQTLGQGPEFLTYFQNEAQLEKSRLLSDRFSAERPKGSFSTLEIQRTEQGDSAMYLCASRGVGGLSGANVLTFGAGSRLTVL.

This clonotype appeared many times. The chain carries TRBV12-5 and TRBJ2-1, with 7 positions matching TRBD2. This CDR3 has 15 residues. CDR1 is LGHNT, CDR2 FRNRAP, per germline. After removal of 6 bases from V and 7 bases from J, the junction contained 12 bases not matched to a gene. For the CDR3, the DNA is TGTGCTAGTGGACCCAACTGGGAGGGCCGAAATGAGCAGTTCTTC. Translating it yields CASGPNWEGRNEQFF.

The chain couples TRBV5-1 to TRBJ1-1, with a weak D call TRBD1 (5 bases). The V gene lost 3 bases and the J gene lost 1 base, with 19 bases spanning the gap. The germline CDR1 and CDR2 sequences are SGHRS and YFSETQ. This CDR3 region has 17 residues. The CDR3 is CASSSRTQSGRNTEAFF. DNA of the CDR3: TGCGCCAGCAGCTCCCGGACACAGTCTGGTCGGAACACTGAAGCTTTCTTT.